The clone carrying this T cell receptor (beta chain) appeared many times. These data belong to a study of blood T cell repertoires in COVID-19. Trimming left V 4 bases short and J 9 bases short, with 19 bases between. The CDR3 has 15 amino acids. In germline, CDR1 is LGHDT, CDR2 YNNKEL (reference sequence). Clones were read by immunoSEQ multiplex PCR, and TCRdb kept only the in-frame ones, dropping some. Among fewer than 350,000 clones listed, roughly 88% were seen once. The sequence came from a woman aged 25 to 39 with COVID-19, enrolled during active disease. The gene calls are TRBV3-1 (or the pseudogene TRBV3-2) and TRBJ2-1; D unresolved. Material: peripheral blood. Written as DNA, the CDR3 is TGTGCCAGCAGCCTAATCCCAGCGCTACGGCCTGAGCAGTTCTTC. Translating it yields CASSLIPALRPEQFF.